Listed here are 20 T cell receptor beta chains from one sample, sequenced in a study of OX40 agonist ivuxolimab in advanced cancers. The method was immunoSEQ multiplex PCR; TCRdb's version includes in-frame clones alone and lacks a portion of them. The data contain fewer than 55,000 clones, more than 75% of them singletons. Sequences were derived from CD4+ or CD8+ T cells sorted from blood, sampled in a trial of the OX40 agonist ivuxolimab. These receptors all stem from an adult with an advanced solid tumor such as melanoma, head and neck, liver or kidney cancer.

V and J are TRBV10-3 and TRBJ1-5; D is undetermined. CDR3 size: 13 residues. Trimming removed 0 bases from V and 7 bases from J, with 7 bases in between. Germline V gives CDR1 ENHRY, CDR2 SYGVKD. CDR3 loop: CAISESANQPQHF. CDR3 DNA sequence: TGTGCCATCAGTGAGTCGGCAAACCAGCCCCAGCATTTT.

The chain recombines TRBV7-9 with TRBJ1-4; D is possibly TRBD1 (5 bases). Germline CDR1 is SEHNR and CDR2 is FQNEAQ (reference sequence). The CDR3 is 14 amino acids. The V end was cut by 6 bases, the J end by 5 bases, with 13 bases between. CDR3 amino acids: CASSPGTHNEKLFF. The CDR3 DNA is TGTGCCAGCAGTCCCGGGACTCACAATGAAAAACTGTTTTTT.

The rearrangement links TRBV4-2 to TRBJ2-4; 8 bases line up with TRBD2. V trimming: 1 base; J trimming: 5 bases; junction bases outside the gene matches: 7. The V gene's germline CDR1 is LGHNA and CDR2 YNFKEQ. The CDR3 covers 16 residues. The CDR3 loop is CASSQALAGGQNIQYF. CDR3 nucleotides: TGTGCCAGCAGCCAAGCCCTGGCGGGGGGTCAAAACATTCAGTACTTC.

This chain uses TRBV4-1 with TRBJ1-6; 8 nucleotides match TRBD1. CDR3 length equals 13 residues. Per germline, CDR1 MGHRA and CDR2 YSYEKL. The ends lost 6 bases at V and 14 bases at J; junction bases unmatched: 9. The CDR3 is CASRQTGVETLHF. CDR3 nucleotide sequence: TGCGCCAGCAGGCAGACAGGGGTTGAAACCCTCCACTTT.

The table lists this clone with a few counts. CDR3 residues: CASSSGTRNEQYF. As DNA, the CDR3 is TGTGCCAGCAGCTCCGGGACTAGAAACGAGCAGTACTTC. The chain couples TRBV11-2 to TRBJ2-7; TRBD2 aligns across 8 bases. Germline lookup yields CDR1 SGHAT and CDR2 FQNNGV. CDR3 size: 13 residues. V lost 4 bases and J lost 5; bases outside the gene matches: 4.

This clone has just a few counts. The chain links TRBV5-5 to TRBJ2-7, with D tentatively TRBD2 (5 bases). The CDR3 has 13 amino acids. CDR1 and CDR2 (germline): SGHKS, YYEKEE (reference sequence). V lost 4 bases and J lost 0, with 8 bases in between. The chain's CDR3 is CASSLTSSYEQYV. The CDR3 DNA reads TGTGCCAGCAGCCTCACTAGCTCCTACGAGCAGTACGTC.

This clone qualifies as medium-sized. This chain connects TRBV7-8 to TRBJ1-2; D is unclear. The CDR3 is 13 amino acids. V lost 3 bases and J 5 bases, leaving 10 bases between the germline ends. From germline, CDR1 is SGHVS and CDR2 FQNEAQ. In nucleotides, the CDR3 is TGTGCCAGCAGCTTTCTACGGGAATATGGCTACACCTTC. This encodes CASSFLREYGYTF.

The chain carries TRBV19 and TRBJ2-5; TRBD2 aligns across 7 bases. Germline V lookup: CDR1 LNHDA, CDR2 SQIVND (reference sequence). J gave up 4 bases and V 3 bases, and 14 bases lay outside the gene matches. This CDR3 region has 17 residues. The CDR3 DNA is TGTGCCAGTAGTATGAACGTCGGAGCGGGGAGGGGAGAGACCCAGTACTTC. Amino acids: CASSMNVGAGRGETQYF.

CDR3 loop: CASSDLTGAYNEQFF. Here the CDR3 DNA reads TGTGCCAGCAGTGATCTTACGGGGGCGTACAATGAGCAGTTCTTC. The rearrangement joins TRBV27 to TRBJ2-1; D possibly matches TRBD1 or TRBD2 (6 bases each). In germline, CDR1 is MNHEY, CDR2 SMNVEV (reference sequence). V lost 5 bases and J 4 bases, leaving 15 bases between the germline ends. This CDR3 is built from 15 residues.

The chain carries TRBV27 and TRBJ1-1; 8 bases are shared with TRBD1. The germline CDR1 and CDR2 sequences are MNHEY and SMNVEV (reference sequence). The CDR3 is made up of 16 amino acids. After removal of 6 bases from V and 1 base from J, the junction contained 10 bases not matched to a gene. CDR3 in DNA: TGTGCCAGCAGAGAAAATGACAGGGGCTGGAACACTGAAGCTTTCTTT. Protein sequence: CASRENDRGWNTEAFF.

This chain links TRBV4-1 with TRBJ2-3; the D is unclear. V was trimmed by 3 bases and J by 5 bases, leaving 3 bases between them. This CDR3 has 11 residues. Germline lookup yields CDR1 MGHRA and CDR2 YSYEKL. CDR3 residues: CASSHLDTQYF. The CDR3 DNA is TGCGCCAGCAGCCACCTAGATACGCAGTATTTT.

To note about this clone: Its ends do not fully match the called genes, so a read error is possible. The CDR3 loop is CARSLSGTSSSYNSPLHF. Written as DNA, the CDR3 is TGTGCCAGAAGCTTATCCGGGACGTCGAGCTCCTATAATTCACCCCTCCACTTT. The chain is built from TRBV7-8 and TRBJ1-6, with a weak D call TRBD1 (5 bases). This CDR3 comprises 18 residues. In germline, CDR1 is SGHVS, CDR2 FQNEAQ.

This sequence joins TRBV4-2 and TRBJ1-3; unclear D gene. Germline V gene sequence: CDR1 LGHNA, CDR2 YNFKEQ. The CDR3 is 17 residues long. V gave up 1 base and J gave up 0 bases, with 13 bases separating them. CDR3 region: CASSQVGGAGSGNTIYF. The CDR3 region has the DNA TGTGCCAGCAGCCAAGTCGGTGGCGCCGGCTCTGGAAACACCATATATTTT.

The chain joins TRBV28 to TRBJ1-2; the match to TRBD1 covers 8 bases. CDR1 is MDHEN, CDR2 SYDVKM, per germline. This CDR3 region has 15 residues. The ends lost 6 bases at V and 3 bases at J; junction bases unmatched: 9. The CDR3 is CASRLVGQGYYGYTF. As DNA, the CDR3 is TGTGCCAGCAGGCTGGTTGGACAGGGTTACTATGGCTACACCTTC.

This chain uses TRBV27 with TRBJ1-5; 8 nucleotides agree with TRBD1. The CDR3 length is 16 residues. Germline V gene data show CDR1 as MNHEY and CDR2 as SMNVEV (reference sequence). The junction had 6 bases not matched to a gene; V was cut back by 3 bases and J by 2 bases. CDR3 sequence reads: CASSLLAGQGNQPQHF. CDR3 coding DNA: TGTGCCAGCAGTTTGCTCGCGGGACAGGGCAATCAGCCCCAGCATTTT.

This clone was picked up a small number of times. V usage is TRBV28 and J usage is TRBJ2-3; 11 bases are a match to TRBD1. The junction had 10 bases not matched to a gene; V was cut back by 5 bases and J by 3 bases. The CDR3 has 17 residues. CDR1 is MDHEN and CDR2 is SYDVKM in the germline V gene. In DNA, the CDR3 is TGTGCCAGCAGTCCAACCGGGACAGGGGGTAGGACAGATACGCAGTATTTT. This gives the protein CASSPTGTGGRTDTQYF.

This clone was detected only once. This chain uses TRBV5-1 with TRBJ2-2; 11 bases match TRBD2. The germline V gene has CDR1 SGHRS and CDR2 YFSETQ. Germline trimming cut 2 bases from V and 0 bases from J; bases unmatched to any gene: 3. This CDR3 comprises 17 residues. In nucleotides, the CDR3 is TGCGCCAGCAGCTTAGTAGCGGGAGGGCCGAACACCGGGGAGCTGTTTTTT. It specifies CASSLVAGGPNTGELFF. The whole variable domain, filled in from reference TRBV5-1 and TRBJ2-2, reads KAGVTQTPRYLIKTRGQQVTLSCSPISGHRSVSWYQQTPGQGLQFLFEYFSETQRNKGNFPGRFSGRQFSNSRSEMNVSTLELGDSALYLCASSLVAGGPNTGELFFGEGSRLTVL.

This clone was seen more than once but under ten times. The chain carries TRBV27 and TRBJ1-2; perhaps TRBD1 as D (5 bases). Germline V gene data show CDR1 as MNHEY and CDR2 as SMNVEV (reference sequence). The CDR3 is 13 amino acids. Trimming pared 3 bases from V and 8 bases from J, leaving 13 bases between. For the CDR3, the DNA is TGTGCCAGCAGTTTCTCAGGGTCCTCCGGCTACACCTTC. It encodes CASSFSGSSGYTF.

The chain combines TRBV6-6 with TRBJ1-2; D gene unclear. The CDR3 has 15 residues. Germline V gene data show CDR1 as MNHNY and CDR2 as SVGAGI (reference sequence). V gave up 2 bases and J gave up 4 bases, with 14 bases separating them. This chain's CDR3 is CASSYPGAEGYGYTF. The DNA for the CDR3 is TGTGCCAGCAGTTACCCGGGAGCCGAAGGCTATGGCTACACCTTC.

The chain joins TRBV5-4 to TRBJ1-2, with unresolved D. From germline, CDR1 is SGHNT and CDR2 YYREEE (reference sequence). V was cut by 0 bases and J by 2 bases, with 5 bases left in between. The CDR3 length is 13 residues. The chain's CDR3 is CASSLDSNYGYTF. CDR3 nucleotides: TGTGCCAGCAGCTTGGATTCGAACTATGGCTACACCTTC.